This section outlines one T cell receptor beta chain sequence together with its context. Only in-frame clones appear in the TCRdb table, and some are missing; sequencing was by immunoSEQ multiplex PCR. Of about 40,000 clones in the sample, over 75% are singletons; the top ten hold approximately 8.4%. The source of the sample is a study of T cell changes during pregnancy in multiple sclerosis. V dropped 11 bases and J dropped 5 bases, with 15 bases sitting between them. Germline loops: CDR1 MNHEY, CDR2 SVGAGI. This CDR3 has 12 residues. V is TRBV6-5 and J is TRBJ1-2; D is unresolved. The sequencing used CD8+ T cells from peripheral blood mononuclear cells, collected before pregnancy. This clonotype originated in a female donor with multiple sclerosis, enrolled in a pregnancy study. CDR3 amino acids: CASAPAGYGYTF. Written as DNA, the CDR3 is TGTGCCTCAGCTCCCGCGGGGTATGGCTACACCTTC.